Below are 12 T cell receptor beta chains sequenced from a single sample in a study of blood T cell repertoires in COVID-19. Generated by immunoSEQ multiplex PCR, the TCRdb table keeps only in-frame clones and is missing some. Of 200,000 to 250,000 clones listed, around 90% are singletons. Sample: PBMCs or T cells enriched from blood (not recorded which). These receptor sequences come from a woman in her 30s with acute COVID-19.

J is TRBJ2-3 and V is TRBV2, with 9 bases matching TRBD2. Per germline, CDR1 SNHLY and CDR2 FYNNEI. Trimming removed 4 bases from V and 3 bases from J; junction bases left unmatched: 8. There are 16 residues in the CDR3. The CDR3 DNA reads as TGTGCCAGCAGTGGCCTAGGCCTAGCGGGAACAGATACGCAGTATTTT. It yields the protein CASSGLGLAGTDTQYF. Drawing the rest from reference TRBV2 and TRBJ2-3, the complete variable domain is EPEVTQTPSHQVTQMGQEVILRCVPISNHLYFYWYRQILGQKVEFLVSFYNNEISEKSEIFDDQFSVERPDGSNFTLKIRSTKLEDSAMYFCASSGLGLAGTDTQYFGPGTRLTVL.

The chain employs TRBV19 and TRBJ2-2; D not certain. Germline CDR1 and CDR2: LNHDA and SQIVND (reference sequence). Trimming shortened V by 5 bases and J by 6 bases, and 16 bases separated the two germline ends. CDR3 length: 15 residues. The CDR3, as DNA: TGTGCCAGTAGTGGCTCCCCCGGCGGTGCCGGGGAGCTGTTTTTT. Encoded protein: CASSGSPGGAGELFF. The variable domain in full, completed from reference TRBV19 and TRBJ2-2, reads DGGITQSPKYLFRKEGQNVTLSCEQNLNHDAMYWYRQDPGQGLRLIYYSQIVNDFQKGDIAEGYSVSREKKESFPLTVTSAQKNPTAFYLCASSGSPGGAGELFFGEGSRLTVL.

The sample holds a few counts of this clone. The V call is TRBV2, the J call TRBJ1-1; tentatively, D is TRBD1 (5 bases). This CDR3 region has 16 residues. Trimming took off 6 bases at V and 10 bases at J, with 27 bases between the two ends. Per germline, CDR1 SNHLY and CDR2 FYNNEI. This CDR3 reads CASREREGNMRWGAFF. The CDR3 region has the DNA TGTGCCAGCAGGGAAAGGGAGGGGAACATGAGGTGGGGAGCTTTCTTT.

This clone was counted once. The chain joins TRBV11-1 to TRBJ1-4; no definite D call. From germline, CDR1 is SGHAT and CDR2 FQDESV (reference sequence). V lost 6 bases, J lost 0 bases, and 8 bases lay in between. The CDR3 consists of 14 residues. CDR3 DNA: TGTGCCAGCAGTCACAGTACAACTAATGAAAAACTGTTTTTT. Translation: CASSHSTTNEKLFF.

The chain joins TRBV2 to TRBJ2-6; 10 positions match TRBD1. The germline V gene encodes CDR1 SNHLY and CDR2 FYNNEI. The ends lost 0 bases at V and 4 bases at J; junction bases unmatched: 9. CDR3 length: 19 residues. The CDR3 loop is CASSEALRQGAYGANVLTF. The CDR3 bases are TGTGCCAGCAGTGAAGCGCTTCGACAGGGGGCGTACGGGGCCAACGTCCTGACTTTC.

The gene calls are TRBV19 and TRBJ1-4; D might be TRBD1 (5 bases). The germline V gene encodes CDR1 LNHDA and CDR2 SQIVND (reference sequence). Trimming left V 3 bases short and J 7 bases short, with 12 bases between. This CDR3 region has 14 residues. CDR3 DNA sequence: TGTGCCAGTAGTATCGATGGGGCGCGTGAAAAACTGTTTTTT. Translation: CASSIDGAREKLFF.

This clone was seen a single time. The chain has TRBV10-2 and TRBJ2-1, with D maybe TRBD2 (7 bases). With 1 base removed from V and 4 bases from J, the gap between germline ends came to 14 bases. The V gene's germline CDR1 is WSHSY and CDR2 SAAADI. The CDR3 runs to 16 residues. Here the CDR3 reads CASSELGGAGYNEQFF. For the CDR3, the DNA is TGCGCCAGCAGTGAGTTGGGGGGGGCAGGATACAATGAGCAGTTCTTC.

The chain links TRBV29-1 to TRBJ2-1; TRBD1 matches at 10 bases. Per the germline V gene, CDR1 is SQVTM and CDR2 is ANQGSEA. CDR3 length: 14 amino acids. Trimming took 2 bases from V and 5 from J; bases not matched to a gene: 3. The CDR3 DNA reads TGCAGCGTTGAACTGGGACAGGGGCACAATGAGCAGTTCTTC. It specifies CSVELGQGHNEQFF.

The gene calls are TRBV14 and TRBJ2-1; D uncertain. Germline assignment: CDR1 SGHDN and CDR2 FVKESK. V was shortened by 4 bases and J by 3 bases, with 10 bases between the two germline ends. The CDR3 spans 14 residues. The CDR3 reads CASSPTGSYNEQFF. The CDR3 DNA reads TGTGCCAGCAGCCCCACTGGTAGCTACAATGAGCAGTTCTTC.

The DNA of the CDR3 is TGCGCCAGCAGTGGGGGCGGCGGGAGCTATGGCTACACCTTC. Protein sequence: CASSGGGGSYGYTF. The rearrangement joins TRBV10-1 to TRBJ1-2, with D perhaps TRBD1 (5 bases). CDR3 length: 14 amino acids. Per the germline V gene, CDR1 is WNHNN and CDR2 is SYGVQD (reference sequence). Trimming cost V 4 bases and J 4 bases, with 13 bases left between them.

The V and J genes are TRBV5-6 and TRBJ2-2; 7 bases align to TRBD1. The CDR3 loop spans 15 amino acids. The V gene end was trimmed by 2 bases and the J gene end by 4 bases; junction bases not matched to a gene: 5. From germline, CDR1 is SGHDT and CDR2 YYEEEE. CDR3 region: CASSFEGAGTGELFF. In DNA, the CDR3 is TGTGCCAGCAGCTTCGAGGGGGCGGGCACCGGGGAGCTGTTTTTT.

There are a few counts of this clone. This CDR3 is CASSQGLTGRWTGELFF. The DNA for the CDR3 is TGTGCCAGCAGCCAAGGGTTAACAGGGCGGTGGACCGGGGAGCTGTTTTTT. This chain uses TRBV4-2 with TRBJ2-2, with a tentative D call TRBD1 (6 bases). The CDR3 is 17 residues long. V dropped 1 base and J dropped 5 bases, with 17 bases sitting between them. Per the germline V gene, CDR1 is LGHNA and CDR2 is YNFKEQ.